The entry that follows covers one T cell receptor (beta chain) sequence. The record originates from a study of blood T cell repertoires in COVID-19. Generated by immunoSEQ multiplex PCR, the TCRdb table keeps only in-frame clones and is missing some. The table includes a few hundred thousand clones, approximately 81% detected once. Sequencing was performed on PBMCs or T cells enriched from blood (not recorded which). The TCR originated in a woman in her forties or fifties who had been exposed to COVID-19.

The CDR3 loop is CASASDRGINYEQYF. The CDR3 bases are TGTGCTAGTGCCTCTGACAGGGGGATAAATTACGAGCAGTACTTC. This rearrangement joins TRBV12-5 to TRBJ2-7; 9 bases match TRBD1. CDR3 length: 15 residues. Germline lookup yields CDR1 LGHNT and CDR2 FRNRAP. Losses at the gene ends were 7 bases for V and 4 bases for J; bases not matched to a gene: 11.